These 30 T cell receptor beta chains were all obtained from the same sample, sequenced in a study of cytomegalovirus exposure and HLA in healthy donors. Amplification used 60 Vbeta primers and 13 Jbeta primers. Assay: immunoSEQ multiplex PCR; the TCRdb copy retains only in-frame clones and omits some. The table records 95,000 to 100,000 clones, around 81% of them present only once. Sequences were obtained from PBMCs. The receptors shown here come from a female donor in good health and CMV-seropositive.

The rearrangement links TRBV4-2 to TRBJ2-1; the D is unclear. The CDR3 is 12 residues long. Trimming shortened V by 4 bases and J by 6 bases, and 7 bases separated the two germline ends. Germline assignment: CDR1 LGHNA and CDR2 YNFKEQ. The chain's CDR3 is CASSPKSNEQFF. The CDR3 DNA sequence: TGTGCCAGCAGCCCAAAATCCAATGAGCAGTTCTTC.

This clone came up a few times. V gene TRBV19 combines with J gene TRBJ2-7; the match to TRBD2 covers 11 bases. This CDR3 has 14 amino acids. V dropped 6 bases and J dropped 3; count of bases not matched to a gene: 4. Germline assignment: CDR1 LNHDA and CDR2 SQIVND (reference sequence). The CDR3 loop reads CASSLTSGGYEQYF. CDR3 nucleotide sequence: TGTGCCAGTAGCCTAACTAGCGGGGGCTACGAGCAGTACTTC.

This chain joins TRBV5-1 and TRBJ2-1; 9 bases map to TRBD2. The CDR3 sequence is 16 residues long. Per germline, CDR1 SGHRS and CDR2 YFSETQ. Trimming cost V 0 bases and J 8 bases; bases outside gene matches: 9. Written as DNA, the CDR3 is TGCGCCAGCAGCTTGGCCGCTAGCGGGGCCCACGATGAGCAGTTCTTC. It yields the protein CASSLAASGAHDEQFF. Variable domain in full (rest from reference TRBV5-1 and TRBJ2-1): KAGVTQTPRYLIKTRGQQVTLSCSPISGHRSVSWYQQTPGQGLQFLFEYFSETQRNKGNFPGRFSGRQFSNSRSEMNVSTLELGDSALYLCASSLAASGAHDEQFFGPGTRLTVL.

The chain recombines TRBV19 with TRBJ1-5, with D unclear. CDR1 and CDR2 (germline): LNHDA, SQIVND (reference sequence). This CDR3 has 16 amino acids. V was shortened by 3 bases and J by 3 bases, with 15 bases between the two germline ends. The CDR3 DNA reads as TGTGCCAGTAGTATTAGTTCGAGGCAGCTCAATCAGCCCCAGCATTTT. It yields the protein CASSISSRQLNQPQHF. The whole variable domain, remainder taken from reference TRBV19 and TRBJ1-5, is DGGITQSPKYLFRKEGQNVTLSCEQNLNHDAMYWYRQDPGQGLRLIYYSQIVNDFQKGDIAEGYSVSREKKESFPLTVTSAQKNPTAFYLCASSISSRQLNQPQHFGDGTRLSIL.

The gene calls are TRBV7-2 and TRBJ2-1; 11 bases map to TRBD2. The CDR3 is made up of 17 amino acids. The germline V gene has CDR1 SGHTA and CDR2 FQGNSA. The V gene end was trimmed by 6 bases and the J gene end by 4 bases; junction bases not matched to a gene: 11. The CDR3 reads CASSKSSGRATYNEQFF. CDR3 sequence (DNA): TGTGCCAGCAGTAAGAGTAGCGGGAGGGCCACATACAATGAGCAGTTCTTC. The variable domain in full, completed from reference TRBV7-2 and TRBJ2-1, reads GAGVSQSPSNKVTEKGKDVELRCDPISGHTALYWYRQSLGQGLEFLIYFQGNSAPDKSGLPSDRFSAERTGGSVSTLTIQRTQQEDSAVYLCASSKSSGRATYNEQFFGPGTRLTVL.

This clone was seen once. The gene calls are TRBV11-2 and TRBJ2-7, with D maybe TRBD1 (5 bases). This CDR3 comprises 12 residues. Trimming pared 2 bases from V and 6 bases from J, leaving 8 bases between. Per the germline V gene, CDR1 is SGHAT and CDR2 is FQNNGV. Here the CDR3 reads CASSLNQGEQYF. The CDR3 DNA reads as TGTGCCAGCAGCTTAAATCAGGGCGAGCAGTACTTC.

The rearrangement joins TRBV30 to TRBJ2-2, with 8 positions matching TRBD1. Germline CDR1 reads GTSNPN; CDR2 reads SVGIG (reference sequence). Unmatched junction bases numbered 9, after V lost 5 bases and J lost 4 bases. The CDR3 contains 15 residues. This CDR3 is CAWYRGVSGTGELFF. The CDR3 DNA reads TGTGCCTGGTACAGGGGGGTTTCGGGCACCGGGGAGCTGTTTTTT.

This clone was detected a few times. The V gene is TRBV28, the J gene TRBJ1-6, with TRBD1 as a possible D gene (5 bases). This CDR3 contains 16 residues. With 4 bases removed from V and 6 bases from J, the gap between germline ends came to 16 bases. Germline assignment: CDR1 MDHEN and CDR2 SYDVKM. The CDR3 coding sequence is TGTGCCAGCAGTTCCCCCCGGACACGACCTAATTCACCCCTCCACTTT. Translating it yields CASSSPRTRPNSPLHF.

In DNA form, the CDR3 reads TGTGCCAGCAGCTTAGCGACACCGAACACTGAAGCTTTCTTT. It codes for CASSLATPNTEAFF. The chain carries TRBV11-2 and TRBJ1-1; no clear D gene. Germline V gene data show CDR1 as SGHAT and CDR2 as FQNNGV. The CDR3 runs to 14 residues. Between the trimmed V and J ends, which lost 1 base and 1 base, there was a span of 7 bases.

This chain connects TRBV7-2 to TRBJ1-5, with 7 bases fitting TRBD1. This CDR3 contains 16 residues. With 4 bases clipped from V and 0 bases from J, the junction kept 6 bases outside the gene matches. The germline gives CDR1 SGHTA, CDR2 FQGNSA. The CDR3 coding sequence is TGTGCCAGCAGCTCCAGGACAGGTTATAGCAATCAGCCCCAGCATTTT. It is translated as CASSSRTGYSNQPQHF.

This chain connects TRBV2 to TRBJ2-7, with D possibly matching TRBD2 (5 bases). The CDR3 spans 13 residues. V was clipped by 5 bases and J by 6 bases, with 14 bases between them. The germline gives CDR1 SNHLY, CDR2 FYNNEI. The CDR3 loop is CASSIEGLLEQYF. The CDR3 DNA follows: TGTGCCAGCAGTATTGAAGGACTTCTCGAGCAGTACTTC.

The V and J genes are TRBV28 and TRBJ2-3; a weak D match, TRBD2 (6 bases). The CDR3 is 11 amino acids. V lost 8 bases and J lost 10, with 13 bases in between. Germline V CDR1 and CDR2: MDHEN, SYDVKM. The CDR3: CASGGRAAQYF. The CDR3 DNA is TGTGCCAGCGGGGGGAGAGCGGCGCAGTATTTT.

This clone has just a few counts. The CDR3 DNA follows: TGTGCCAGCAGCCAGGGGAACACTGAAGCTTTCTTT. Translation: CASSQGNTEAFF. The chain links TRBV6-6 to TRBJ1-1; D possibly corresponds to TRBD1 (5 bases). Germline CDR1 MNHNY, CDR2 SVGAGI (reference sequence). This CDR3 contains 12 residues. V lost 6 bases and J 1 base, leaving 6 bases between the germline ends.

The chain recombines TRBV12-5 with TRBJ2-1, with 8 positions matching TRBD2. This CDR3 spans 16 amino acids. V trimming: 6 bases; J trimming: 3 bases; junction bases outside the gene matches: 10. Germline V lookup: CDR1 LGHNT, CDR2 FRNRAP. The CDR3 nucleotides read TGTGCTAGTGGGACCGGGGGGGCGGGTGTCTACAATGAGCAGTTCTTC. Its protein is CASGTGGAGVYNEQFF.

In this sample, this clone turned up once. V is TRBV5-4 and J is TRBJ2-7; D may be TRBD1 (6 bases). V lost 0 bases and J 2 bases, leaving 12 bases between the germline ends. This CDR3 is built from 15 residues. Germline CDR1 reads SGHNT; CDR2 reads YYREEE (reference sequence). The CDR3 loop is CASSLGQALPYEQYF. In DNA, the CDR3 is TGTGCCAGCAGCTTGGGACAGGCCCTACCCTACGAGCAGTACTTC.

This clone has a single count. The chain recombines TRBV7-6 with TRBJ2-5; D is possibly TRBD1 (5 bases). The CDR3 sequence is 14 residues long. Germline values: CDR1 SGHVS, CDR2 FNYEAQ. With 3 bases removed from V and 1 base from J, the gap between germline ends came to 9 bases. Here the CDR3 DNA reads TGTGCCAGCAGCTTCAAGGGGTTCCAAGAGACCCAGTACTTC. The encoded protein is CASSFKGFQETQYF.

CDR3 in DNA: TGCAGCGCAGCCCCCGGGACTAGCGGCTACAATGAGCAGTTCTTC. Encoded protein: CSAAPGTSGYNEQFF. The chain is built from TRBV29-1 and TRBJ2-1; 11 positions agree with TRBD2. V was pared by 7 bases and J by 3 bases, with 8 bases of the junction left unmatched. The CDR3 extends over 15 amino acids. The germline gives CDR1 SQVTM, CDR2 ANQGSEA.

The chain joins TRBV27 to TRBJ2-4; 7 bases are shared with TRBD2. The CDR3 is 16 amino acids. V was pared by 5 bases and J by 6 bases, with 13 bases of the junction left unmatched. Germline values: CDR1 MNHEY, CDR2 SMNVEV (reference sequence). The CDR3 nucleotides read TGTGCCAGCAGTGCCCTAGCGGCTAGCGGAATAAACATTCAGTACTTC. The encoded protein is CASSALAASGINIQYF.

This chain uses TRBV18 with TRBJ2-5; 13 positions agree with TRBD2. In germline, CDR1 is KGHSH, CDR2 LQKENI. V lost 2 bases, J lost 5 bases, and 5 bases stayed unmatched. This CDR3 region has 16 residues. The CDR3 sequence is CASSPGLAGAWETQYF. CDR3 in DNA: TGTGCCAGCTCACCAGGACTAGCGGGAGCCTGGGAGACCCAGTACTTC. Together with reference TRBV18 and TRBJ2-5, the CDR3 gives the full variable domain: NAGVMQNPRHLVRRRGQEARLRCSPMKGHSHVYWYRQLPEEGLKFMVYLQKENIIDESGMPKERFSAEFPKEGPSILRIQQVVRGDSAAYFCASSPGLAGAWETQYFGPGTRLLVL.

This chain uses TRBV27 with TRBJ1-5; possibly TRBD1 for D (5 bases). V was clipped by 2 bases and J by 5 bases, with 10 bases between them. Germline V CDR1 and CDR2: MNHEY, SMNVEV (reference sequence). The CDR3 sequence is 14 residues long. The CDR3 spells CASSLGGAHQPQHF. CDR3 coding DNA: TGTGCCAGCAGTTTAGGAGGGGCCCATCAGCCCCAGCATTTT.

V gene TRBV11-2 combines with J gene TRBJ1-2, with 8 bases lining up with TRBD1. Trimming at V came to 4 bases and at J to 4 bases, leaving 8 bases not matched to a gene. CDR3 length: 15 amino acids. Germline V gene sequence: CDR1 SGHAT, CDR2 FQNNGV. The CDR3 region has the DNA TGTGCCAGCAGCTGGTCCGGGACAGGCTTCTATGGCTACACCTTC. Translation gives CASSWSGTGFYGYTF.

The chain has TRBV7-9 and TRBJ2-2; D call uncertain. The CDR3 is 15 residues long. CDR1 and CDR2 from the germline V gene are SEHNR and FQNEAQ (reference sequence). Trimming removed 7 bases at V and 1 base at J, with 13 bases between. CDR3 loop: CASTKDLVNTGELFF. In DNA, the CDR3 is TGTGCCAGCACCAAAGATCTAGTGAACACCGGGGAGCTGTTTTTT.

The V gene is TRBV5-1, the J gene TRBJ1-1; no definite D call. Trimming stripped 0 bases from V and 4 bases from J, with 13 bases between. Germline V gives CDR1 SGHRS, CDR2 YFSETQ. The CDR3 is 15 residues long. The CDR3 reads CASSLGEVGSTEAFF. DNA of the CDR3: TGCGCCAGCAGCTTGGGAGAGGTCGGTAGCACTGAAGCTTTCTTT.

The rearrangement links TRBV9 to TRBJ1-3; TRBD1 aligns across 9 bases. Per the germline V gene, CDR1 is SGDLS and CDR2 is YYNGEE. This CDR3 region has 13 residues. V lost 7 bases to trimming and J lost 5 bases; unmatched junction nucleotides: 4. The DNA of the CDR3 is TGTGCCAGCCGGGACAGGGTTCGAAACACCATATATTTT. As protein: CASRDRVRNTIYF.

The CDR3 protein is CASSYSQINQPQHF. CDR3 in DNA: TGTGCCAGCAGTTACTCGCAGATCAATCAGCCCCAGCATTTT. The genes are TRBV6-5 and TRBJ1-5; no clear D gene. The CDR3 runs to 14 residues. Deletions cut 0 bases from V and 3 bases from J, with 6 bases between. From germline, CDR1 is MNHEY and CDR2 SVGAGI.

CDR3 in DNA: TGTGCCAGCTCACCATCGGGGAGGCACACTGAAGCTTTCTTT. Its protein product is CASSPSGRHTEAFF. The chain recombines TRBV18 with TRBJ1-1, with D unresolved. In germline, CDR1 is KGHSH, CDR2 LQKENI. There are 14 residues in the CDR3. Trimming removed 2 bases at V and 3 bases at J, with 10 bases between.

The rearrangement uses TRBV28 and TRBJ1-2; D unresolved. Germline-derived CDR1 and CDR2 are MDHEN and SYDVKM. This CDR3 spans 14 amino acids. V was trimmed by 7 bases and J by 3 bases, leaving 15 bases between them. The CDR3 DNA reads TGTGCCAGCACCCCGTCGGGGTTCTACTATGGCTACACCTTC. Encoded protein: CASTPSGFYYGYTF.

The rearrangement joins TRBV28 to TRBJ2-7; D not certain. The CDR3 runs to 11 residues. The germline V gene encodes CDR1 MDHEN and CDR2 SYDVKM. V was cut by 6 bases and J by 7 bases, with 10 bases left in between. CDR3 nucleotide sequence: TGTGCCAGCAGAGATATCAGGGAGCAGTACTTC. Translated, it gives CASRDIREQYF.

The chain employs TRBV5-6 and TRBJ1-1; TRBD1 aligns across 7 bases. The CDR3 length is 14 residues. In germline, CDR1 is SGHDT, CDR2 YYEEEE. The V and J ends lost 2 bases and 10 bases, in that order; junction bases with no gene match: 11. The CDR3 protein is CASSFSPTGDGAFF. CDR3 DNA sequence: TGTGCCAGCAGCTTTTCCCCCACAGGGGATGGAGCTTTCTTT.

This clone was observed a single time. This rearrangement joins TRBV7-8 to TRBJ2-7; TRBD2 matches 13 bases. CDR1 and CDR2 from the germline V gene are SGHVS and FQNEAQ. The CDR3 is 15 residues long. J lost 6 bases, V lost 5 bases, and 7 bases had no gene match. The CDR3 DNA is TGTGCCAGCAGCCGAGGGACTAGCGGGACGGGCGAGCAGTACTTC. This gives the protein CASSRGTSGTGEQYF.